This TCR beta chain was captured in a study of shared clonotypes between healthy human individuals. About the research overall: Ranging from 18 to 49 in age, donors were two women and a few men.

Amplification in unsorted PBMC replicate PCRs started from about 280 ng DNA, which equals 30,000 to 35,000 T cell genomes. TCRdb keeps only in-frame clones here, not all; method: immunoSEQ multiplex PCR. The sample lists some 480,000 clones, roughly 78% seen once, with 12% in the top ten. This CDR3 region has 16 residues. V lost 5 bases, J lost 2 bases, and 16 bases lay in between. CDR1 and CDR2 (germline): SGHTA, FQGNSA. V gene TRBV7-2 combines with J gene TRBJ1-3; perhaps TRBD1 as D (6 bases). The sequencing sample was made of PBMCs. The clonotype comes from a woman aged 40 to 50 in good health. Some clones in this sample may be carry-over from other donors' samples. The CDR3 is CASSLNGGGAGNTIYF. Written as DNA, the CDR3 is TGTGCCAGCAGCCTTAACGGGGGCGGGGCTGGAAACACCATATATTTT. Filled out from reference TRBV7-2 and TRBJ1-3, the complete variable domain reads GAGVSQSPSNKVTEKGKDVELRCDPISGHTALYWYRQSLGQGLEFLIYFQGNSAPDKSGLPSDRFSAERTGGSVSTLTIQRTQQEDSAVYLCASSLNGGGAGNTIYFGEGSWLTVV.